The 4 T cell receptor beta chains given below trace back to one sample, sequenced in a study of T cell responses to AZD1222 COVID-19 vaccine. Clones were sequenced by immunoSEQ multiplex PCR, and TCRdb holds only the in-frame ones, with some missing. The sample includes under 150,000 clones, 85% to 95% seen only once; the top ten take 4.5% to 5.5%. The material sequenced was peripheral blood, taken on day 0 of AZD1222 vaccination. All receptors come from an adult in good health.

In DNA form, the CDR3 reads TGCAGCAGCGTTTCGGAATACAATGAGCAGTTCTTC. It codes for CSSVSEYNEQFF. The genes are TRBV29-1 and TRBJ2-1; D remains ambiguous. This CDR3 region has 12 residues. The germline CDR1 and CDR2 sequences are SQVTM and ANQGSEA. V lost 8 bases and J lost 4, with 12 bases in between.

This sequence joins TRBV4-1 and TRBJ1-1; D is unclear. The V end was cut by 0 bases, the J end by 1 base, with 9 bases between. Germline V gene sequence: CDR1 MGHRA, CDR2 YSYEKL. The CDR3 loop spans 15 amino acids. The chain's CDR3 is CASSQDWAGNTEAFF. The CDR3 coding sequence is TGCGCCAGCAGCCAAGATTGGGCGGGGAACACTGAAGCTTTCTTT.

The genes are TRBV5-6 and TRBJ1-2; 10 positions match TRBD1. V lost 4 bases, J lost 7 bases, and 10 bases stayed unmatched. This CDR3 is 15 amino acids long. The germline V gene encodes CDR1 SGHDT and CDR2 YYEEEE. Here the CDR3 reads CASSPAGTGESGYTF. The CDR3 nucleotides read TGTGCCAGCAGCCCTGCGGGGACAGGGGAGTCTGGCTACACCTTC.

The chain is built from TRBV10-3 and TRBJ2-1; 7 positions agree with TRBD2. The V gene's germline CDR1 is ENHRY and CDR2 SYGVKD. The CDR3 extends over 13 amino acids. CDR3 sequence (DNA): TGTGCGATGGGGAGGGGCTCCTACAATGAGCAGTTCTTC. It encodes CAMGRGSYNEQFF.